One and the same sample provided the 10 T cell receptor beta chains below, sequenced in a study of early T cells in non-severe SARS-CoV-2 infection. TCRdb re-called the 5' RACE reads with MiXCR, one entry per CDR3 protein. The sample shows tens of thousands of distinct CDR3 sequences, about a tenth of them seen only once. The material sequenced was whole blood. The source is an adult who was a healthcare worker with PCR-confirmed SARS-CoV-2 infection or an uninfected control (not recorded which).

This clonotype came up a few times. The rearrangement uses TRBV11-2 and TRBJ2-5; the D gene is possibly TRBD1 (5 bases). The germline V and J ends were trimmed by 3 bases and 4 bases, with 12 bases remaining between them. The CDR3 extends over 14 amino acids. Looked up from germline, CDR1 is SGHAT and CDR2 is FQNNGV. In nucleotides, the CDR3 is TGTGCCAGCAGCTTCGTGGGGCCGGGAGAGACCCAGTACTTC. Its protein product is CASSFVGPGETQYF.

This clonotype was seen ten or more times. The V gene is TRBV6-7, the J gene TRBJ2-3; 12 bases match TRBD2. TRBV6-7 is flagged as an ORF with uncertain function. J lost 6 bases, V lost 5 bases, and 18 bases had no gene match. The CDR3 is made up of 19 amino acids. CDR3: CASSLGLAGCLREGDTQYF. The CDR3 bases are TGTGCCAGCAGTCTAGGACTAGCGGGGTGCCTTCGAGAGGGGGATACGCAGTATTTT.

This clonotype was recorded a few times. In DNA, the CDR3 is TGTGCCAGCTCGGTGAACACTGAAGCTTTCTTT. Amino acid sequence: CASSVNTEAFF. The chain carries TRBV25-1 and TRBJ1-1; no reliable D call. Trimming took off 8 bases at V and 0 bases at J, with 4 bases between the two ends. The CDR3 spans 11 residues. Germline-derived CDR1 and CDR2 are MGHDK and SYGVNS.

This clonotype has a handful of counts. The V gene is TRBV29-1, the J gene TRBJ1-4, with 7 bases aligning to TRBD1. CDR1 and CDR2 (germline): SQVTM, ANQGSEA. The CDR3 sequence is 14 residues long. V dropped 5 bases and J dropped 5; count of bases not matched to a gene: 8. CDR3 DNA sequence: TGCAGCGTTCAAGGGGACAGCGGGAATGAAAAACTGTTTTTT. Its protein is CSVQGDSGNEKLFF.

The chain is built from TRBV25-1 and TRBJ2-5, with D uncertain. Germline V gene sequence: CDR1 MGHDK, CDR2 SYGVNS. The V and J ends lost 7 bases and 0 bases respectively, with 3 bases between them. The CDR3 covers 11 residues. The CDR3 reads CASTYQETQYF. As DNA, the CDR3 is TGTGCCAGCACCTACCAAGAGACCCAGTACTTC. Variable domain in full (rest from reference TRBV25-1 and TRBJ2-5): EADIYQTPRYLVIGTGKKITLECSQTMGHDKMYWYQQDPGMELHLIHYSYGVNSTEKGDLSSESTVSRIRTEHFPLTLESARPSHTSQYLCASTYQETQYFGPGTRLLVL.

This clonotype was observed a handful of times. CDR3: CASSKQTANTEAFF. The CDR3, as DNA: TGTGCCAGCAGCAAACAGACAGCGAACACTGAAGCTTTCTTT. The J gene is TRBJ1-1, the V gene TRBV13; TRBD1 might be the D (5 bases). This CDR3 spans 14 amino acids. The germline V and J ends were trimmed by 5 bases and 1 base, with 11 bases remaining between them. Per germline, CDR1 PRHDT and CDR2 FYEKMQ (reference sequence).

At least ten counts were recorded for this clonotype. The gene calls are TRBV27 and TRBJ2-7, with a weak D call TRBD2 (5 bases). V gave up 8 bases and J gave up 0 bases, with 11 bases separating them. The CDR3 is made up of 13 amino acids. In germline, CDR1 is MNHEY, CDR2 SMNVEV (reference sequence). CDR3 protein: CASGSGSSYEQYF. CDR3 DNA: TGTGCCAGCGGATCGGGGTCCTCCTACGAGCAGTACTTC.

This clonotype appeared a few times. J is TRBJ2-7 and V is TRBV7-2, with 7 bases fitting TRBD1. The CDR3 runs 13 residues. The junction had 6 bases not matched to a gene; V was cut back by 6 bases and J by 4 bases. The germline V gene has CDR1 SGHTA and CDR2 FQGNSA. The CDR3 protein is CASSPGTVYEQYF. The CDR3 region has the DNA TGTGCCAGCAGTCCGGGGACAGTTTACGAGCAGTACTTC. Full variable domain (remainder filled in from reference TRBV7-2 and TRBJ2-7): GAGVSQSPSNKVTEKGKDVELRCDPISGHTALYWYRQSLGQGLEFLIYFQGNSAPDKSGLPSDRFSAERTGGSVSTLTIQRTQQEDSAVYLCASSPGTVYEQYFGPGTRLTVT.

This clonotype has just a few counts. This chain uses TRBV6-2 or TRBV6-3 with TRBJ1-6; possible D gene TRBD1, 5 bases. The germline V gene encodes CDR1 MNHEY and CDR2 SVGEGT. The CDR3 totals 16 residues. The germline V and J ends were trimmed by 4 bases and 9 bases, with 19 bases remaining between them. The CDR3 spells CASSSGPTGRSSPLHF. CDR3 nucleotide sequence: TGTGCCAGCAGTTCGGGTCCAACAGGACGCAGTTCACCCCTCCACTTT.

This clonotype was seen more than once but under ten times. The chain couples TRBV6-4 to TRBJ1-1, with no clear D. This CDR3 region has 16 residues. Germline loops: CDR1 MRHNA, CDR2 SNTAGT. V was shortened by 0 bases and J by 0 bases, with 11 bases between the two germline ends. The CDR3 protein is CASSDSGDLMNTEAFF. The CDR3 DNA is TGTGCCAGCAGTGACTCGGGAGACCTAATGAACACTGAAGCTTTCTTT.